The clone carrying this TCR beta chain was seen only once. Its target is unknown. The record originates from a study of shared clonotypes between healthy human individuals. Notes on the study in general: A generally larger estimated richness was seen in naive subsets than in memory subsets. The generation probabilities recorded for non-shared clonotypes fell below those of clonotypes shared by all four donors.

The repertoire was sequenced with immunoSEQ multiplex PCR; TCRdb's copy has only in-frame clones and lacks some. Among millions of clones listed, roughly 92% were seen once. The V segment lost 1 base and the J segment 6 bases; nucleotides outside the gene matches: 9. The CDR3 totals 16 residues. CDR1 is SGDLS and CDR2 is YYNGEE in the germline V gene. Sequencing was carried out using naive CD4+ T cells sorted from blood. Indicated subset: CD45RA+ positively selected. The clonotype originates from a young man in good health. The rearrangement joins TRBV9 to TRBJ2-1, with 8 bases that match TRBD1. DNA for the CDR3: TGTGCCAGCAGCGTATCTCCAGGGGGCTTGGGCAATGAGCAGTTCTTC. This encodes CASSVSPGGLGNEQFF.